This record covers a single TCR beta chain. Its specific antigen is unknown. Per-nucleotide qualities are absent, and no much larger clonotype sits a single base away. Using the deep immunoSEQ assay, TCR CDR3 regions were amplified from genomic DNA by multiplex PCR. Extracted genomic DNA from each cell subset was spread evenly across all wells of several immunoSEQ 96-well plates, with each plate serving as a replicate. For sorted subsets, around 200 ng genomic DNA, equal to approximately 30,000 T cell genomes, was loaded into each replicate PCR. The purified libraries were quantified using a Qubit 3.0 fluorometer, sized with a Bioanalyzer 2100, and then quantified again using the KAPA Library Quantification kit. Each immunoSEQ 96-well plate was sequenced on its own single-read 150-cycle Illumina NextSeq 550 flow cell. Regarding the original processing steps: The immunoSEQ output contained only junctional sequences without quality scores, so filtering could not match that applied to full-length reads. To assign V/J genes and CDR3, sequences were annotated using PyIR, a Python wrapper for IgBLAST v1.9, with IMGT germline references. Reads were removed for weak V/J assignments (E-value above 1e-6), missing CDR3, stop codons, out-of-frame junctions, or ambiguous translated residues. V3J clonotypes were defined as sequences sharing the same inferred V gene, J gene, and CDR3 amino acid sequence. To compute the percentage overlap between repertoires, the number of shared unique clonotypes was divided by the size of the smaller repertoire. Repertoire richness was assessed with RTK rarefaction, the Chao1 estimator, and Recon v2.1 estimates of unobserved clonotypes. OLGA was used to compute generation probabilities for all TCRbeta clonotypes that the gDNA method yielded from several donors. The clones in this table, taken by TCRdb from immuneACCESS, are in-frame only. Not every clone is retained; where verified, under half of the shortfall comes from an unresolved V gene, and the cause of the rest is unknown. V and J calls plus clone size are reproduced from that table; the DNA served to infer D and trimming. The sample table shows approximately 810,000 clones, and 90% to 95% are seen once. The ten largest clones capture around 24% of the sample.

The sample comes from a study of shared clonotypes between healthy human individuals (TCRdb year 2020). A note on the overall study: The cohort included a few men and two women between 18 and 49 years of age. Libraries were prepared and TCR repertoires were sequenced by different laboratories using diverse techniques, in order to increase sequencing depth and limit assay-specific biases. The study deeply sequenced blood TCR repertoires of about 5 healthy adults to estimate repertoire size and the extent of clonotype sharing between individuals. Leukapheresis yielded between about 0.9 and 10 billion PBMCs per donor. For each donor, CD4 naive and CD4 memory were each given three plates, CD8 naive was given two plates, and CD8 memory was given one plate. The research as a whole found: Based on pairwise subsampling, the degree of clonotype sharing among donors was expected to be affected by sequencing depth. Rarefaction of sorted-subset datasets indicated incomplete sequencing despite the large sequencing depth. When a few donors were compared, the shared fraction of clonotypes was about 5.4% for naive CD4, over 3% for naive CD8, 2% to 2.5% for memory CD4, and roughly 0.43% for memory CD8. Because the study included only a small number of donors, the genetic and exposure-history diversity represented was limited. Compared with non-shared clonotypes, clonotypes shared by all four sorted-subset donors had higher generation probabilities. Naive subsets generally had larger estimated clonotype richness than memory subsets did. Sampling was limited to blood, and TCR repertoires in tissue likely differ from TCR repertoires in blood.

Looking up the germline V gene (reference sequence) yields CDR1 PRHDT and CDR2 FYEKMQ. From cysteine to phenylalanine, the CDR3 is 17 amino acids long. Only CDR3 DNA is held: 51 bases, read in frame from base 1. The V and J ends are trimmed by 3 bases and 0 bases, leaving 14 bases between them. CD8 naive samples were CD45RO-negative cells positively selected for CCR7, giving a CD45RA+CCR7+ population that excluded TemRA cells. The donors were healthy, HIV-negative adults who had no recently reported acute infections or vaccinations. Every donor was a Caucasian adult living in Nashville, Tennessee, USA. Blood was obtained by leukapheresis, after which PBMCs were separated by Ficoll-Histopaque density gradient centrifugation and cryopreserved in liquid nitrogen vapor phase. Purity and quantity of every magnetically sorted T cell population were checked by analytical flow cytometry. From each sorted fraction, genomic DNA was isolated and quantified by UV absorbance on a Nanodrop 2000c.

What was sequenced was naive CD8+ T cells sorted from blood. In light of the paper, this sample's cell subset or site label describes: CD45RA+CCR7+. The sequence links TRBV13 to TRBJ2-2; TRBD1 is possibly the D segment (6 matching bases). The TCR sequence derives from a man aged 25 to 40 in good health. Read as DNA, the sequence is TGTGCCAGCAGCTTCTCACAGGGACCGGCGAACACCGGGGAGCTGTTTTTT. This is translated as CASSFSQGPANTGELFF.